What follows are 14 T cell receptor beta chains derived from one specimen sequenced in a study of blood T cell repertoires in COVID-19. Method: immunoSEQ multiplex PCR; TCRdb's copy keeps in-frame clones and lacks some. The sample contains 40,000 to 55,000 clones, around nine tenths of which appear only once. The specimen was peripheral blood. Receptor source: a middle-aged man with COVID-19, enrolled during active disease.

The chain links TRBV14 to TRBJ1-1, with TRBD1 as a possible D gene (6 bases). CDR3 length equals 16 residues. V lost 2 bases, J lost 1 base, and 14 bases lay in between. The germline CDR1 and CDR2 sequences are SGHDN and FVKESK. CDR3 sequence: CASSQRPGGGNTEAFF. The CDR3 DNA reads TGTGCCAGCAGCCAAAGGCCGGGGGGCGGGAACACTGAAGCTTTCTTT.

CDR3 DNA: TGTGCCAGCAGCCCTCCGGGACTAGCGGCCACAGATACGCAGTATTTT. Residues: CASSPPGLAATDTQYF. The chain recombines TRBV5-4 with TRBJ2-3; 11 bases are shared with TRBD2. Germline CDR1 SGHNT, CDR2 YYREEE (reference sequence). CDR3 size: 16 residues. With V trimmed by 4 bases and J by 2 bases, 6 bases remained unmatched.

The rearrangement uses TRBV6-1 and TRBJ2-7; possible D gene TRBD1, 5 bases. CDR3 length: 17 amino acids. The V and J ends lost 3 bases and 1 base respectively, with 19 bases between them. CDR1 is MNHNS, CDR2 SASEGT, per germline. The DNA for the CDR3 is TGTGCCAGCAGTGAGGCCACGGACACCTTGGGGTCCTACGAGCAGTACTTC. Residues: CASSEATDTLGSYEQYF.

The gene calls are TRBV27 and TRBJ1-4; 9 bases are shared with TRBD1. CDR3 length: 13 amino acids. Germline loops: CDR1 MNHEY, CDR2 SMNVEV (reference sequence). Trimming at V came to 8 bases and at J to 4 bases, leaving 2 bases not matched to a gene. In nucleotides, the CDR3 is TGTGCCAGCCCGGACAGGGGTAATGAAAAACTGTTTTTT. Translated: CASPDRGNEKLFF.

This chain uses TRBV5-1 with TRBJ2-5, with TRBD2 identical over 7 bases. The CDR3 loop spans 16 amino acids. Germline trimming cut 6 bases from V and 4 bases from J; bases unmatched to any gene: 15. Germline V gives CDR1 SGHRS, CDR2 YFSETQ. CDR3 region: CASTPGGGLGGETQYF. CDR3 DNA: TGCGCCAGCACCCCCGGGGGAGGGCTAGGAGGAGAGACCCAGTACTTC.

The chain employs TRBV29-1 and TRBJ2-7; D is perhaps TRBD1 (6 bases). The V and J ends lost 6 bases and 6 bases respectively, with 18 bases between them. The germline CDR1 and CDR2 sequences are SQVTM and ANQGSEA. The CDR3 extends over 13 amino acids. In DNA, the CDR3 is TGCAGCGTCCGGACAGAGGGCGTCTCCGAGCAGTACTTC. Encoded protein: CSVRTEGVSEQYF.

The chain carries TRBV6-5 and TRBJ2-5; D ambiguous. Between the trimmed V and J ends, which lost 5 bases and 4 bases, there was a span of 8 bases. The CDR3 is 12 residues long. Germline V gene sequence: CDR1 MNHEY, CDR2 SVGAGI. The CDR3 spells CASSPNRETQYF. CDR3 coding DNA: TGTGCCAGCAGTCCGAACAGAGAGACCCAGTACTTC.

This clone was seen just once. CDR3 bases: TGCGCCAGCAGCTTGTCCGGCGACTCGAATGAAAAACTGTTTTTT. This codes for CASSLSGDSNEKLFF. The chain uses TRBV5-1 and TRBJ1-4; D is unresolved. Germline assignment: CDR1 SGHRS and CDR2 YFSETQ. Trimming removed 1 base at V and 5 bases at J, with 12 bases between. This CDR3 contains 15 residues. Full variable domain (missing parts from reference TRBV5-1 and TRBJ1-4): KAGVTQTPRYLIKTRGQQVTLSCSPISGHRSVSWYQQTPGQGLQFLFEYFSETQRNKGNFPGRFSGRQFSNSRSEMNVSTLELGDSALYLCASSLSGDSNEKLFFGSGTQLSVL.

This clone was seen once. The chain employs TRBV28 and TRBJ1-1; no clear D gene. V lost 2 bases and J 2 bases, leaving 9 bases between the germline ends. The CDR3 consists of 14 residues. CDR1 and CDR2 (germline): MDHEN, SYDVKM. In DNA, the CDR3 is TGTGCCAGCAGTTTACTCGCGGGAAACACTGAAGCTTTCTTT. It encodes CASSLLAGNTEAFF.

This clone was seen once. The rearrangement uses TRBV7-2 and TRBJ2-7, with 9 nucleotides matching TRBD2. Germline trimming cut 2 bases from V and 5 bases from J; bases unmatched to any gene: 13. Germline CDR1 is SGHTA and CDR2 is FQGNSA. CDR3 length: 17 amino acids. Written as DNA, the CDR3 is TGTGCCAGCAGCTTAAGGTTTAGCGGGAGATATGGCAACGAGCAGTACTTC. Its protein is CASSLRFSGRYGNEQYF.

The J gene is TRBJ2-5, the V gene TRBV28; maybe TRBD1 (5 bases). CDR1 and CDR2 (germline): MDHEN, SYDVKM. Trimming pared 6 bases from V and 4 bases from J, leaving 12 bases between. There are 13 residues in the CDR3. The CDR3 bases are TGTGCCAGCAGCTACGTCCAGGGAGAGACCCAGTACTTC. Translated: CASSYVQGETQYF.

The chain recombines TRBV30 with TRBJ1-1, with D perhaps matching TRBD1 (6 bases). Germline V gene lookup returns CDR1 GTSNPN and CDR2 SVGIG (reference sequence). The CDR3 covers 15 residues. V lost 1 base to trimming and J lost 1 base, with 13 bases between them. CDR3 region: CAWSAGGRANTEAFF. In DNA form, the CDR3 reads TGTGCCTGGAGTGCGGGGGGCAGGGCGAACACTGAAGCTTTCTTT. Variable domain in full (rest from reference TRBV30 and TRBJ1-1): SQTIHQWPATLVQPVGSPLSLECTVEGTSNPNLYWYRQAAGRGLQLLFYSVGIGQISSEVPQNLSASRPQDRQFILSSKKLLLSDSGFYLCAWSAGGRANTEAFFGQGTRLTVV.

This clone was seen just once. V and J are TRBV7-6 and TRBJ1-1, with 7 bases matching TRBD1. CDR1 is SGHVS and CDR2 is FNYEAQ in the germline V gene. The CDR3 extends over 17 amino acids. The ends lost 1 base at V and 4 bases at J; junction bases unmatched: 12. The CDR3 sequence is CASSLGSQGGIGTEAFF. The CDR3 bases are TGTGCCAGCAGCTTAGGGTCGCAGGGGGGAATAGGCACTGAAGCTTTCTTT. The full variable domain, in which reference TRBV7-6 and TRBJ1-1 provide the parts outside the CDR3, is GAGVSQSPRYKVTKRGQDVALRCDPISGHVSLYWYRQALGQGPEFLTYFNYEAQQDKSGLPNDRFSAERPEGSISTLTIQRTEQRDSAMYRCASSLGSQGGIGTEAFFGQGTRLTVV.

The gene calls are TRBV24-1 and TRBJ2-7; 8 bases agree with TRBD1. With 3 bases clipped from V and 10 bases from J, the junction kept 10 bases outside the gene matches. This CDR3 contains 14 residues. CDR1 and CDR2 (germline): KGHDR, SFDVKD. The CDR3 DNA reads TGTGCCACCAGTGATCCTGGTAGAGGACAGGGTCAGTACTTC. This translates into CATSDPGRGQGQYF.